A selection of T cell receptor beta chains follows, all from one sample in a study of blood T cell repertoires in COVID-19. Generated by immunoSEQ multiplex PCR, the TCRdb table keeps only in-frame clones and is missing some. The sample has 100,000 to 130,000 clones, roughly nine tenths seen once. Sequencing was performed on peripheral blood. Receptors originate from a man aged 35 to 55 with active or convalescent COVID-19. The CDR3 runs from the conserved cysteine through the conserved F or W. The D gene is left open where the match is weak. Clone size, where shown, is once, few, many, or a class for clones that have expanded.

abundance: .
v_gene: TRBV18
j_gene: TRBJ2-1
d_gene: .
CDR3aa: CASSPSGMMNNEQFF
CDR3nt: TGTGCCAGCTCCCCCTCGGGAATGATGAACAATGAGCAGTTCTTC

abundance: once
v_gene: TRBV4-3
j_gene: TRBJ2-3
d_gene: .
CDR3aa: CASSQGIGDTQYF
CDR3nt: TGCGCCAGCAGCCAAGGAATCGGGGATACGCAGTATTTT

abundance: .
v_gene: TRBV28
j_gene: TRBJ1-2
d_gene: TRBD1
CDR3aa: CAINTGGFVGYTF
CDR3nt: TGTGCCATAAACACAGGGGGCTTCGTTGGCTACACCTTC

abundance: .
v_gene: TRBV12-3/TRBV12-4
j_gene: TRBJ2-1
d_gene: .
CDR3aa: CASSPDSQNEQFF
CDR3nt: TGTGCCAGCAGTCCCGACAGTCAAAATGAGCAGTTCTTC

abundance: .
v_gene: TRBV28
j_gene: TRBJ2-2
d_gene: TRBD2
CDR3aa: CASSLGGDPTGELFF
CDR3nt: TGTGCCAGCAGTTTAGGGGGGGATCCCACCGGGGAGCTGTTTTTT

abundance: .
v_gene: TRBV25-1
j_gene: TRBJ1-1
d_gene: .
CDR3aa: CASSEGGMNTEAFF
CDR3nt: TGTGCCAGCAGTGAGGGGGGGATGAACACTGAAGCTTTCTTT

abundance: .
v_gene: TRBV28
j_gene: TRBJ2-5
d_gene: TRBD2
CDR3aa: CASNLAGGPETQYF
CDR3nt: TGTGCCAGCAATTTAGCGGGAGGGCCAGAGACCCAGTACTTC

abundance: .
v_gene: TRBV9
j_gene: TRBJ2-2
d_gene: .
CDR3aa: CASSPVTTTNTGELFF
CDR3nt: TGTGCCAGCAGCCCGGTGACTACTACGAACACCGGGGAGCTGTTTTTT

abundance: .
v_gene: TRBV5-8
j_gene: TRBJ1-1
d_gene: .
CDR3aa: CASSQQGRTEAFF
CDR3nt: TGTGCCAGCAGCCAGCAGGGGAGAACTGAAGCTTTCTTT

abundance: .
v_gene: TRBV4-3
j_gene: TRBJ2-7
d_gene: .
CDR3aa: CASSQEVAHTYEQYF
CDR3nt: TGCGCCAGCAGCCAAGAAGTAGCCCATACCTACGAGCAGTACTTC

abundance: .
v_gene: TRBV5-1
j_gene: TRBJ1-1
d_gene: .
CDR3aa: CASSPSTGMNTEAFF
CDR3nt: TGCGCCAGCAGCCCGTCAACGGGGATGAACACTGAAGCTTTCTTT

abundance: .
v_gene: TRBV4-3
j_gene: TRBJ1-5
d_gene: .
CDR3aa: CASSQTSNQPQHF
CDR3nt: TGCGCCAGCAGCCAAACAAGCAATCAGCCCCAGCATTTT

abundance: .
v_gene: TRBV7-9
j_gene: TRBJ2-7
d_gene: .
CDR3aa: CASSQTRGVIDEQYF
CDR3nt: TGTGCCAGCAGCCAGACCAGGGGAGTTATCGACGAGCAGTACTTC

abundance: .
v_gene: TRBV5-8
j_gene: TRBJ1-2
d_gene: .
CDR3aa: CASSLANKRTNGYTF
CDR3nt: TGTGCCAGCAGCTTGGCTAACAAAAGGACTAATGGCTACACCTTC

abundance: .
v_gene: TRBV19
j_gene: TRBJ1-4
d_gene: TRBD1
CDR3aa: CASHRGANEKLFF
CDR3nt: TGTGCCAGTCACAGGGGAGCTAATGAAAAACTGTTTTTT

abundance: .
v_gene: TRBV6-6
j_gene: TRBJ1-6
d_gene: TRBD1
CDR3aa: CASRRRQGANNSPLHF
CDR3nt: TGTGCCAGCAGAAGGCGACAGGGAGCCAATAATTCACCCCTCCACTTT

abundance: .
v_gene: TRBV28
j_gene: TRBJ2-7
d_gene: TRBD1
CDR3aa: CASSGSRDRGIEQYF
CDR3nt: TGTGCCAGCAGTGGTTCGAGGGACAGGGGTATCGAGCAGTACTTC

abundance: .
v_gene: TRBV6-5
j_gene: TRBJ1-5
d_gene: .
CDR3aa: CASNMDYSNQPQHF
CDR3nt: TGTGCCAGCAATATGGACTATAGCAATCAGCCCCAGCATTTT

abundance: .
v_gene: TRBV7-9
j_gene: TRBJ2-1
d_gene: TRBD2
CDR3aa: CASSSAGVGNEQFF
CDR3nt: TGTGCCAGCAGCTCAGCGGGAGTCGGCAATGAGCAGTTCTTC

abundance: .
v_gene: TRBV6-5
j_gene: TRBJ1-5
d_gene: TRBD1
CDR3aa: CASRSTGAAQEEHF
CDR3nt: TGTGCCAGCAGATCTACAGGGGCCGCCCAGGAGGAGCATTTT

abundance: .
v_gene: TRBV2
j_gene: TRBJ1-2
d_gene: .
CDR3aa: CASSPDSQYGYTF
CDR3nt: TGTGCCAGCAGCCCAGACAGCCAGTATGGCTACACCTTC

abundance: few
v_gene: TRBV9
j_gene: TRBJ2-2
d_gene: .
CDR3aa: CASSVLAGELFF
CDR3nt: TGTGCCAGCAGCGTCCTAGCCGGGGAGCTGTTTTTT

abundance: .
v_gene: TRBV5-1
j_gene: TRBJ2-7
d_gene: .
CDR3aa: CASSLSAGEYEQYF
CDR3nt: TGCGCCAGCAGCTTATCAGCGGGCGAATACGAGCAGTACTTC

abundance: .
v_gene: TRBV28
j_gene: TRBJ2-7
d_gene: .
CDR3aa: CASGETGNSYEQYF
CDR3nt: TGTGCCAGCGGGGAGACAGGCAACTCCTACGAGCAGTACTTC

abundance: .
v_gene: TRBV28
j_gene: TRBJ1-4
d_gene: .
CDR3aa: CATGGVTNEKLFF
CDR3nt: TGTGCCACTGGAGGGGTGACTAATGAAAAACTGTTTTTT

abundance: .
v_gene: TRBV7-2
j_gene: TRBJ2-7
d_gene: TRBD1
CDR3aa: CASTWDRGLEQYF
CDR3nt: TGTGCCAGCACCTGGGACAGGGGATTGGAGCAGTACTTC

abundance: .
v_gene: TRBV19
j_gene: TRBJ1-1
d_gene: .
CDR3aa: CASSIVSRSDTEAFF
CDR3nt: TGTGCCAGTAGTATAGTTTCTCGCAGCGACACTGAAGCTTTCTTT

abundance: .
v_gene: TRBV28
j_gene: TRBJ2-2
d_gene: TRBD2
CDR3aa: CASSLLRLAGSPGELFF
CDR3nt: TGTGCCAGCAGTCTTCTTCGACTAGCGGGTTCCCCCGGGGAGCTGTTTTTT

abundance: .
v_gene: TRBV6-5
j_gene: TRBJ2-7
d_gene: .
CDR3aa: CASSLNRVLSYEQYF
CDR3nt: TGTGCCAGCAGTTTAAATAGAGTACTCTCCTACGAGCAGTACTTC

abundance: once
v_gene: TRBV19
j_gene: TRBJ2-1
d_gene: TRBD1
CDR3aa: CASSILPGQGKPQGQFF
CDR3nt: TGTGCCAGTAGTATCCTCCCCGGACAGGGAAAGCCGCAGGGGCAGTTCTTC

abundance: .
v_gene: TRBV6-4
j_gene: TRBJ2-1
d_gene: TRBD2
CDR3aa: CASARLAGSVTEQFF
CDR3nt: TGTGCCAGCGCCAGACTAGCGGGATCGGTGACTGAGCAGTTCTTC

abundance: .
v_gene: TRBV29-1
j_gene: TRBJ2-3
d_gene: .
CDR3aa: CSVETGTDTQYF
CDR3nt: TGCAGCGTTGAAACCGGGACAGATACGCAGTATTTT

abundance: once
v_gene: TRBV2
j_gene: TRBJ2-2
d_gene: TRBD2
CDR3aa: CASSEGGLAGHTGELFF
CDR3nt: TGTGCCAGCAGTGAAGGGGGACTAGCGGGGCACACCGGGGAGCTGTTTTTT

abundance: .
v_gene: TRBV10-2
j_gene: TRBJ1-2
d_gene: .
CDR3aa: CASSASSGNVNGYTF
CDR3nt: TGCGCCAGCAGTGCCTCGTCGGGGAACGTAAATGGCTACACCTTC

abundance: .
v_gene: TRBV5-4
j_gene: TRBJ2-7
d_gene: TRBD1
CDR3aa: CASSLAGAGGAYEQYF
CDR3nt: TGTGCCAGCAGCTTGGCCGGGGCAGGGGGCGCTTACGAGCAGTACTTC

abundance: few
v_gene: TRBV27
j_gene: TRBJ1-3
d_gene: .
CDR3aa: CASSLGGPRSGNTIYF
CDR3nt: TGTGCCAGCAGTTTGGGGGGGCCCCGCTCTGGAAACACCATATATTTT

abundance: .
v_gene: TRBV3-1/TRBV3-2
j_gene: TRBJ2-1
d_gene: .
CDR3aa: CASSQGERTYSYNEQFF
CDR3nt: TGTGCCAGCAGCCAAGGTGAGCGGACCTACTCCTACAATGAGCAGTTCTTC

abundance: .
v_gene: TRBV24-1
j_gene: TRBJ2-2
d_gene: .
CDR3aa: CATSVEATGELFF
CDR3nt: TGTGCCACCAGTGTGGAGGCAACCGGGGAGCTGTTTTTT

abundance: .
v_gene: TRBV30
j_gene: TRBJ2-5
d_gene: .
CDR3aa: CAWSPKGVRTQYF
CDR3nt: TGTGCCTGGAGTCCTAAGGGAGTTCGGACCCAGTACTTC

abundance: .
v_gene: TRBV7-9
j_gene: TRBJ2-7
d_gene: .
CDR3aa: CASSLRGTYEQYF
CDR3nt: TGTGCCAGCAGCTTACGGGGGACCTACGAGCAGTACTTC

abundance: once
v_gene: TRBV6-4
j_gene: TRBJ2-1
d_gene: .
CDR3aa: CASSDKDSSEQFF
CDR3nt: TGTGCCAGCAGTGACAAGGACAGTTCTGAGCAGTTCTTC

abundance: .
v_gene: TRBV28
j_gene: TRBJ1-4
d_gene: TRBD1
CDR3aa: CASMRGGADEKLFF
CDR3nt: TGTGCCAGCATGCGAGGGGGCGCGGATGAAAAACTGTTTTTT

abundance: .
v_gene: TRBV7-9
j_gene: TRBJ2-1
d_gene: TRBD2
CDR3aa: CASSSLTSGSYNEQFF
CDR3nt: TGTGCCAGCAGTTCATTGACTAGCGGGAGCTACAATGAGCAGTTCTTC

abundance: .
v_gene: TRBV5-8
j_gene: TRBJ1-1
d_gene: .
CDR3aa: CASSRSFSTEAFF
CDR3nt: TGTGCCAGCAGCCGATCCTTTAGTACTGAAGCTTTCTTT

abundance: .
v_gene: TRBV7-2
j_gene: TRBJ2-7
d_gene: .
CDR3aa: CASSKGPAVDSYEQYF
CDR3nt: TGTGCCAGCAGTAAAGGCCCAGCGGTTGACTCCTACGAGCAGTACTTC

abundance: once
v_gene: TRBV29-1
j_gene: TRBJ2-7
d_gene: .
CDR3aa: CSVKMGLSYEQYF
CDR3nt: TGCAGCGTAAAAATGGGGCTCTCCTACGAGCAGTACTTC

abundance: .
v_gene: TRBV28
j_gene: TRBJ1-5
d_gene: TRBD1
CDR3aa: CATKKQGARGPQHF
CDR3nt: TGTGCCACCAAGAAACAGGGGGCCCGAGGGCCCCAGCATTTT

abundance: .
v_gene: TRBV5-1
j_gene: TRBJ1-2
d_gene: .
CDR3aa: CASSLGQISGYTF
CDR3nt: TGCGCCAGCAGCTTGGGGCAGATCAGTGGCTACACCTTC

abundance: .
v_gene: TRBV11-2
j_gene: TRBJ2-5
d_gene: .
CDR3aa: CASSLVSETQYF
CDR3nt: TGTGCCAGCAGCTTAGTATCGGAGACCCAGTACTTC

abundance: .
v_gene: TRBV28
j_gene: TRBJ2-7
d_gene: .
CDR3aa: CASIQPWGELNEQYF
CDR3nt: TGTGCCAGCATCCAACCTTGGGGGGAGTTAAACGAGCAGTACTTC

abundance: once
v_gene: TRBV5-4
j_gene: TRBJ2-7
d_gene: .
CDR3aa: CASSPSAESSYEQYF
CDR3nt: TGTGCCAGCAGCCCCTCTGCCGAGAGCTCCTACGAGCAGTACTTC

abundance: .
v_gene: TRBV7-2
j_gene: TRBJ2-7
d_gene: TRBD2
CDR3aa: CASSLNSGRYEQYF
CDR3nt: TGTGCCAGCAGCCTAAATAGCGGGAGGTACGAGCAGTACTTC

abundance: few
v_gene: TRBV24-1
j_gene: TRBJ1-3
d_gene: .
CDR3aa: CATSDAGAPNSGNTIYF
CDR3nt: TGTGCCACCAGTGACGCAGGGGCCCCCAACTCTGGAAACACCATATATTTT

abundance: once
v_gene: TRBV28
j_gene: TRBJ1-2
d_gene: .
CDR3aa: CASSLAGIIGYTF
CDR3nt: TGTGCCAGCAGTTTAGCAGGGATAATTGGCTACACCTTC

abundance: .
v_gene: TRBV7-3
j_gene: TRBJ1-2
d_gene: .
CDR3aa: CASSPQQGYTF
CDR3nt: TGTGCCAGCAGCCCACAGCAAGGCTACACCTTC